A selection of T cell receptor beta chains follows, all from one sample in a study of T-cell reconstitution after alpha-beta-depleted transplantation in children. In TCRdb, the PCR reads were re-called with MiXCR into one record per CDR3 protein. The data contain 750,000 to 950,000 distinct CDR3 sequences, roughly 15% of them seen just once; the ten biggest clones take up roughly 5%. Material: PBMCs, mostly from graft donor cells, obtained 360 days after TCRalphabeta/CD19-depleted stem cell transplant. These receptors all stem from a male patient younger than 18 who had a stem cell transplant for acute lymphoblastic leukemia, so the T cells may come from the graft donor. The CDR3 runs from the conserved cysteine through the conserved F or W. The D gene is left open where the match is weak. A row's size may be missing; if present it is once, few, many or a size class.

clone_size j_call v_call d_call cdr3_aa cdr3_nt
many TRBJ2-3 TRBV5-1 NA CASRGLGTDTQYF TGCGCCAGCAGGGGACTGGGCACAGATACGCAGTATTTT
NA TRBJ2-5 TRBV6-5 NA CASSYSWGTQETQYF TGTGCCAGCAGTTATTCCTGGGGGACCCAAGAGACCCAGTACTTC
many TRBJ2-7 TRBV20-1 NA CSGSPPSYSYEQYF TGCAGTGGATCCCCTCCCAGCTACTCCTACGAGCAGTACTTC
NA TRBJ1-1 TRBV30 NA CAWSVRGLRDLNTEAFF TGTGCCTGGAGTGTAAGGGGCCTAAGGGACCTGAACACTGAAGCTTTCTTT
few TRBJ2-3 TRBV10-3 TRBD2 CAISGLAGGKDTQYF TGTGCCATCAGTGGCCTAGCGGGAGGTAAAGATACGCAGTATTTT
NA TRBJ2-2 TRBV12-3/TRBV12-4 NA CASSVRRNTGELFF TGTGCCAGCAGCGTAAGGAGAAACACCGGGGAGCTGTTTTTT
few TRBJ1-5 TRBV20-1 TRBD1 CSALRQGANQPQHF TGCAGTGCTTTACGACAGGGAGCTAATCAGCCCCAGCATTTT
few TRBJ1-1 TRBV29-1 NA CSVVQYLNTEAFF TGCAGCGTTGTGCAGTACCTGAACACTGAAGCTTTCTTT
NA TRBJ2-5 TRBV12-3/TRBV12-4 NA CASSHMGSGETQYF TGTGCCAGCAGCCACATGGGGTCGGGAGAGACCCAGTACTTC
NA TRBJ2-5 TRBV5-1 TRBD2 CASSLLGLAGGPETQYF TGCGCCAGCAGCTTGTTGGGACTAGCGGGAGGGCCGGAGACCCAGTACTTC
NA TRBJ2-5 TRBV5-1 TRBD2 CASTELGGNGETQYF TGCGCCAGCACCGAACTGGGGGGGAATGGGGAGACCCAGTACTTC
NA TRBJ2-1 TRBV12-3/TRBV12-4 NA CASSTIQGIIHNEQFF TGTGCCAGCAGTACTATTCAGGGTATAATACACAATGAGCAGTTCTTC
many TRBJ2-7 TRBV29-1 TRBD1 CSVVPQGVSGYEQYF TGCAGCGTTGTCCCACAGGGGGTGAGTGGATACGAGCAGTACTTC
few TRBJ2-1 TRBV20-1 NA CSGGGAYSYNEQFF TGCAGTGGGGGCGGGGCCTACTCCTACAATGAGCAGTTCTTC
NA TRBJ2-2 TRBV12-3/TRBV12-4 NA CASSFGRQNTGELFF TGTGCCAGCAGTTTTGGCAGACAGAACACCGGGGAGCTGTTTTTT
many TRBJ2-2 TRBV12-3/TRBV12-4 NA CASSLASAGELFF TGTGCCAGCAGTTTGGCTAGTGCCGGGGAGCTGTTTTTT
few TRBJ1-5 TRBV27 NA CASSYAGAQPQHF TGTGCCAGCAGTTATGCAGGGGCTCAGCCCCAGCATTTT
NA TRBJ2-7 TRBV18 NA CASSTTHEEPQSEQYF TGTGCCAGCTCAACAACACACGAGGAGCCCCAGTCCGAGCAGTACTTC
few TRBJ1-4 TRBV5-1 TRBD1 CASSQNGQGSYEKLFF TGCGCCAGCAGCCAAAACGGACAGGGCTCTTACGAAAAACTGTTTTTT
few TRBJ2-1 TRBV18 NA CASSPPPVSGEQFF TGTGCCAGCTCACCACCACCAGTAAGTGGTGAGCAGTTCTTC
many TRBJ2-5 TRBV6-5 TRBD1 CASSYSPGQGKETQYF TGTGCCAGCAGTTACTCCCCGGGACAGGGTAAAGAGACCCAGTACTTC
few TRBJ1-2 TRBV6-4 NA CASSDSQGYGYTF TGTGCCAGCAGTGACTCTCAGGGCTATGGCTACACCTTC
few TRBJ2-4 TRBV27 NA CASSFGRNIDIQYF TGTGCCAGCAGTTTTGGAAGGAATATAGACATTCAGTACTTC
NA TRBJ1-2 TRBV28 NA CASSLRLGIGYGYTF TGTGCCAGCAGTTTGAGACTAGGGATAGGGTATGGCTACACCTTC
few TRBJ2-3 TRBV5-1 NA CASSHRDSSTDTQYF TGCGCCAGCAGCCATCGGGACTCCTCCACAGATACGCAGTATTTT
NA TRBJ2-1 TRBV27 NA CASSLGYYYNEQFF TGTGCCAGCAGTTTAGGCTACTATTACAATGAGCAGTTCTTC
NA TRBJ1-2 TRBV12-3/TRBV12-4 NA CASSRVPYGYTF TGTGCCAGCAGCAGGGTACCGTATGGCTACACCTTC
NA TRBJ2-2 TRBV7-3 NA CASSRPTTGELFF TGTGCCAGCAGCCGCCCGACCACCGGGGAGCTGTTTTTT
NA TRBJ2-5 TRBV4-1 TRBD1 CASSGQGAGDRTQYF TGCGCCAGCAGCGGACAGGGGGCCGGAGATAGGACCCAGTACTTC
few TRBJ2-7 TRBV5-1 NA CASSPDPNYEQYF TGCGCCAGCAGCCCAGACCCCAACTACGAGCAGTACTTC
NA TRBJ1-1 TRBV5-5 NA CASSVILSPRTEAFF TGTGCCAGCAGCGTGATCCTCTCTCCGAGGACTGAAGCTTTCTTT
few TRBJ1-4 TRBV18 NA CASSPVPANEKLFF TGTGCCAGCTCACCAGTCCCGGCTAATGAAAAACTGTTTTTT
few TRBJ1-2 TRBV11-2 TRBD1 CASSLKTGVGYTF TGTGCCAGCAGCCTCAAGACAGGGGTCGGCTACACCTTC